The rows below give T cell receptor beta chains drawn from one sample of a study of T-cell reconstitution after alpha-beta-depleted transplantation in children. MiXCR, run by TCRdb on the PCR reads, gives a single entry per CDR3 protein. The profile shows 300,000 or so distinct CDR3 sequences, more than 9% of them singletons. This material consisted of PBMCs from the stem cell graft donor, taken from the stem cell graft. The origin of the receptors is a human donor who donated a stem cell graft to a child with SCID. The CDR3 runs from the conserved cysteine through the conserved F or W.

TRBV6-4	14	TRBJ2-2	CASRGQGSSGELFF
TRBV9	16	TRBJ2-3	CASSVLRGGGTDTQYF
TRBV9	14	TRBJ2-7	CASSTRQGACEQYF
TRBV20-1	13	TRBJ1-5	CSANRGRNQPQHF
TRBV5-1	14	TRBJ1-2	CASSLESANYGYTF
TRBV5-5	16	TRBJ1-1	CASSLTFNQMNTEAFF
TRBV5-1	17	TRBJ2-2	CASSLEGMLLNTGELFF
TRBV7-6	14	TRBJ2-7	CASSRLDGSYEQYF
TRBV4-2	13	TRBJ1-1	CASSQDLSGEAFF
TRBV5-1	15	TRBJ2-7	CASSLLGASSYEQYF
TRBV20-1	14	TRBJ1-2	CSARILVYNYGYTF
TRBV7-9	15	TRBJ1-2	CASSLLSGSDNGYTF